What follows are 17 T cell receptor beta chains derived from one specimen sequenced in a study of blood T cell repertoires in COVID-19. Assay used: immunoSEQ multiplex PCR; TCRdb lists only in-frame clones, some missing. The sample holds hundreds of thousands of clones, 70% to 90% seen once. The sample was peripheral blood. These receptor sequences come from a woman under 30 who had recovered from COVID-19.

This sequence joins TRBV6-2 or TRBV6-3 and TRBJ1-1; unclear D gene. Trimming left V 2 bases short and J 6 bases short, with 13 bases between. Germline V CDR1 and CDR2: MNHEY, SVGEGT. The CDR3 extends over 14 amino acids. CDR3 residues: CASSYGRGRAEAFF. The CDR3 coding sequence is TGTGCCAGCAGTTACGGTCGGGGTAGAGCTGAAGCTTTCTTT.

This clone was seen more than once but under ten times. The chain links TRBV13 to TRBJ2-7; 7 bases map to TRBD1. Germline V gene sequence: CDR1 PRHDT, CDR2 FYEKMQ (reference sequence). The CDR3 runs to 14 residues. J gave up 7 bases and V 4 bases, and 10 bases lay outside the gene matches. CDR3 DNA sequence: TGTGCCAGCAGCTCAGGACAGGACCCTACGGAGCAGTACTTC. It translates to CASSSGQDPTEQYF.

This rearrangement joins TRBV9 to TRBJ2-3; 11 bases map to TRBD2. With 4 bases clipped from V and 6 bases from J, the junction kept 10 bases outside the gene matches. The germline CDR1 and CDR2 sequences are SGDLS and YYNGEE. This CDR3 is 16 amino acids long. The CDR3 DNA reads TGTGCCAGCAGCTCTACTACTAGCGGGGGTACGGATACGCAGTATTTT. This codes for CASSSTTSGGTDTQYF.

The rearrangement links TRBV5-1 to TRBJ2-1; 10 nucleotides agree with TRBD1. From germline, CDR1 is SGHRS and CDR2 YFSETQ. The CDR3 sequence is 18 residues long. V trimming: 4 bases; J trimming: 8 bases; junction bases outside the gene matches: 18. The CDR3 reads CASSQRDRGLGRLDEQFF. In DNA, the CDR3 is TGCGCCAGCAGCCAAAGGGACAGGGGCCTAGGAAGACTCGATGAGCAGTTCTTC.

The chain uses TRBV5-1 and TRBJ2-7; 8 bases align to TRBD1. Germline values: CDR1 SGHRS, CDR2 YFSETQ. This CDR3 is 14 amino acids long. V trimming: 4 bases; J trimming: 4 bases; junction bases outside the gene matches: 7. In nucleotides, the CDR3 is TGCGCCAGCAGCCACGGACAGGGAAATTACGAGCAGTACTTC. It codes for CASSHGQGNYEQYF.

The gene calls are TRBV18 and TRBJ1-2; D is unresolved. With 3 bases removed from V and 0 bases from J, the gap between germline ends came to 5 bases. Germline-derived CDR1 and CDR2 are KGHSH and LQKENI. The CDR3 runs 13 residues. CDR3 amino acids: CASSPGANYGYTF. The DNA for the CDR3 is TGTGCCAGCTCACCGGGCGCTAACTATGGCTACACCTTC.

The J gene is TRBJ1-1, the V gene TRBV5-3, with D perhaps matching TRBD1 (5 bases). Being an ORF, TRBV5-3 has a function that is uncertain. Deletions cut 4 bases from V and 5 bases from J, with 15 bases between. This CDR3 is 14 amino acids long. The CDR3 is CARSKPPGMTEAFF. CDR3 DNA: TGTGCCAGAAGCAAACCCCCAGGGATGACTGAAGCTTTCTTT.

This rearrangement joins TRBV30 to TRBJ2-1; D is perhaps TRBD1 (7 bases). Germline CDR1 reads GTSNPN; CDR2 reads SVGIG (reference sequence). The CDR3 length is 12 residues. Trimming shortened V by 3 bases and J by 8 bases, and 11 bases separated the two germline ends. The CDR3 DNA reads as TGTGCCTGGAGCCCCAGGGGGGATGAGCAGTTCTTC. This codes for CAWSPRGDEQFF.

This chain links TRBV13 with TRBJ2-2, with a weak D call TRBD1 (5 bases). With 5 bases removed from V and 2 bases from J, the gap between germline ends came to 9 bases. Germline values: CDR1 PRHDT, CDR2 FYEKMQ (reference sequence). The length of the CDR3 is 14 residues. CDR3 in DNA: TGTGCCAGCAGCCACGACAGAAACACCGGGGAGCTGTTTTTT. This translates into CASSHDRNTGELFF.

The V call is TRBV5-6, the J call TRBJ2-5, with D perhaps matching TRBD2 (5 bases). The CDR3 runs 16 residues. The ends were cut back, 0 bases at V and 4 bases at J, with 16 bases in the middle. Germline V gene sequence: CDR1 SGHDT, CDR2 YYEEEE. CDR3 DNA sequence: TGTGCCAGCAGCTTGGGGGTAATGGGAGAGTTAGAGACCCAGTACTTC. Amino acid sequence: CASSLGVMGELETQYF.

About this clone itself: One end of the junction is discordant with germline, which a read error may explain. This rearrangement joins TRBV29-1 to TRBJ2-2, with 7 bases fitting TRBD2. Germline loops: CDR1 SQVTM, CDR2 ANQGSEA. The CDR3 contains 14 residues. CDR3 nucleotides: TGCAGCGGTGAAGATTCGGGGGGCACCGGGGAGCTGTTTTTT. As protein: CSGEDSGGTGELFF.

V and J are TRBV5-4 and TRBJ2-5; weak D call: TRBD2 (5 bases). The CDR3 length is 15 residues. From germline, CDR1 is SGHNT and CDR2 YYREEE (reference sequence). Trimming left V 3 bases short and J 5 bases short, with 17 bases between. CDR3 sequence (DNA): TGTGCCAGCAGCTCCTTTAACCCGAGGGATGAGACCCAGTACTTC. This gives the protein CASSSFNPRDETQYF.

This chain uses TRBV7-9 with TRBJ2-2, with D uncertain. The CDR3 is 13 residues long. Germline CDR1 is SEHNR and CDR2 is FQNEAQ (reference sequence). Trimming removed 5 bases from V and 3 bases from J, with 7 bases in between. The CDR3 coding sequence is TGTGCCAGCAGCCCAGTATACACCGGGGAGCTGTTTTTT. As protein: CASSPVYTGELFF. Using reference TRBV7-9 and TRBJ2-2 for the parts outside the CDR3, the full variable domain is DTGVSQNPRHKITKRGQNVTFRCDPISEHNRLYWYRQTLGQGPEFLTYFQNEAQLEKSRLLSDRFSAERPKGSFSTLEIQRTEQGDSAMYLCASSPVYTGELFFGEGSRLTVL.

V and J are TRBV4-3 and TRBJ2-2; the match to TRBD2 covers 9 bases. The CDR3 runs to 17 residues. The germline CDR1 and CDR2 sequences are LGHNA and YSLEER. V lost 0 bases, J lost 6 bases, and 8 bases stayed unmatched. As DNA, the CDR3 is TGCGCCAGCAGCCAAGATTTGGAGCGGGAGGTCCCCGGGGAGCTGTTTTTT. Translated, it gives CASSQDLEREVPGELFF.

This clone was found once. This chain joins TRBV7-6 and TRBJ1-2; 11 bases are a match to TRBD1. Germline values: CDR1 SGHVS, CDR2 FNYEAQ. Trimming at V came to 0 bases and at J to 6 bases, leaving 6 bases not matched to a gene. CDR3 length: 16 residues. CDR3 residues: CASSLARTGGVDGYTF. For the CDR3, the DNA is TGTGCCAGCAGCTTAGCAAGGACAGGGGGCGTAGATGGCTACACCTTC.

The rearrangement joins TRBV24-1 to TRBJ1-2; maybe TRBD1 (6 bases). The CDR3 is made up of 16 amino acids. The V and J ends lost 1 base and 8 bases respectively, with 19 bases between them. The V gene's germline CDR1 is KGHDR and CDR2 SFDVKD. The CDR3 is CATSDFSSRGLLGYTF. In DNA, the CDR3 is TGTGCCACCAGTGATTTTAGTTCCAGGGGCCTTTTGGGCTACACCTTC.

The chain carries TRBV5-1 and TRBJ1-1; the D is unclear. This CDR3 comprises 15 residues. Trimming took off 0 bases at V and 1 base at J, with 10 bases between the two ends. Germline V CDR1 and CDR2: SGHRS, YFSETQ. The CDR3 region is CASSLDGYSNTEAFF. The CDR3 nucleotides are TGCGCCAGCAGCTTGGACGGGTACTCGAACACTGAAGCTTTCTTT.